This T cell receptor beta chain was sequenced during a study of T cell repertoires and HLA-DP antigens (dated by TCRdb to the late 2010s). In the study overall: An in vitro model of CD4+ T cell alloreactivity against allogeneic HLA-DP presented by transduced HeLa cells was used in the study. On average, roughly 200 ng of DNA went in for sorted CD137+CD4+ samples, versus about 1,100 ng for pre-culture CD4+ samples. Of the three donors, two were male and one was female, with ages ranging from the 18-to-29 band to the 60-to-69 band. The two alloantigens modelled structurally similar versus dissimilar alloantigens, differing from self at one and about ten peptide-binding groove amino acids, respectively. Findings and caveats that apply to the study as a whole: The study was limited by having just a few donors, by relying on a non-physiological HeLa antigen-presenting system, and by using total CD4+ cells as responders. An average cumulative frequency of about 36% against one allele and 50.6% against the other was found for clones undetected before culture. Clonality of sorted CD137+ cells was similar against both alloantigens (approximately 0.4) and much higher than in pre-culture samples (approximately 0.039). Naive and memory CD4+ repertoires were not analysed separately.

TCRB CDR3 regions were amplified with the immunoSEQ multiplex PCR using forward primers for 54 TRBV segments and reverse primers for 13 TRBJ segments. Deep resolution, with a target of 200,000 T cell genomes, was applied to the sequencing of pre-culture CD4+ samples. Sequencing of the amplicons was done on an Illumina HiSeq System, giving 87 bp reads that spanned the CDR3. As for the original processing: PCR and sequencing errors in the reads were corrected, and CDR3 regions were defined by aligning to IMGT reference sequences. Template and unique rearrangement counts were estimated using synthetic template pools. Clonality was computed by subtracting Pielou's evenness from 1. Richness was estimated with the Daley-Smith estimator. Morisita's index was used to measure repertoire overlap. Clones found in cultured samples but undetected in the pre-culture repertoire of the corresponding donor were defined as low-abundance clones. This is the immuneACCESS table as TCRdb keeps it, with only in-frame sequences that have V and J called. A part of the clones is gone; compared with another copy, unresolved V genes explain less than half, and the rest is unexplained. That table gives V, J and clone size, and the DNA gave D and trimming. This sample is represented by about 110,000 clones; over 90% of them were singletons. More than 0.25% of the sample goes to the ten largest clones.

From the germline V gene (reference sequence), CDR1 is DFQATT and CDR2 is SNEGSKA. V is cut by 1 base and J by 6 bases, and the space between the germline ends is 5 bases. Its CDR3 holds 11 amino acids, cysteine through phenylalanine. Only the CDR3 part of the read is kept: 33 bases, read in frame from the first base. Concerning this clone itself: What this receptor recognizes is not known. Within one base of it there is no much larger clone, and no base qualities were kept.

Untouched CD4+ T cells were isolated from Ficoll-separated PBMC through negative selection with magnetic beads, and an average purity of about 98% was reached. Untouched CD4+ T cells were isolated with magnetic beads from Ficoll-separated PBMC, and a purity of approximately 98% was reached with negligible CD8+ contamination. Peripheral blood mononuclear cells were supplied by the buffy coats of a few healthy blood donors, who served as the study donors. Each of the three donors was CMV seronegative. The DNeasy Blood & Tissue Kit was used for extraction of genomic DNA. For each subject, genomic DNA from sorted CD137+CD4+ cells and from pre-culture CD4+ baseline samples underwent TCRB sequencing.

The receptor chain draws on TRBV20-1 and TRBJ2-3; the D gene remains uncertain. The source of this sequence is a woman aged 18-30 years in good health and CMV-seronegative. Input material: CD4+ T cells from PBMCs. The DNA sequence is TGCAGTGCTAGAGGGTCCGATACGCAGTATTTT. Its protein reads: CSARGSDTQYF.